This T cell receptor (beta chain) emerged from a study of tumor and adjacent non-tumor tissue in lung cancer. Three rounds of nested PCR, following a modified ARM-PCR protocol, produced the TCRbeta library. One entry per CDR3 protein results from TCRdb running MiXCR on the multiplex PCR reads. The repertoire has under 95,000 distinct CDR3 sequences, 61% of them found once; the top ten carry around 15%. Trimming removed 5 bases from V and 5 bases from J, with 15 bases in between. The CDR3 spans 13 residues. Germline V gene sequence: CDR1 DFQATT, CDR2 SNEGSKA (reference sequence). RNA was extracted from bulk tissue without any cell sorting. This clonotype occurred a few times.

The sequence was obtained from a man between 65 and 79 years old with non-small cell lung cancer. Specimen: lung tumor tissue. This sequence joins TRBV20-1 and TRBJ2-5; D gene ambiguous. DNA for the CDR3: TGCAGTGCTGAAGTGGTCCGGTTTGAGACCCAGTACTTC. This translates into CSAEVVRFETQYF.